Listed below are T cell receptor beta chains from one sample, sequenced in a study of blood T cells in healthy people across ages. Each CDR3 protein gets one entry after TCRdb re-called the 5' RACE reads with MiXCR. Counted here are about 780,000 distinct CDR3 sequences, around 45% occurring once; the ten biggest clones make up around 18%. The source material was blood. These receptors were obtained from a man older than 75 in good health. CDR3s include the opening cysteine and the closing phenylalanine or tryptophan. A D gene is named only where the DNA matches it firmly. Clone size is not always given. Where it is, it says once, few, many or a class for expanded clones.

D: TRBD2
V: TRBV7-2
J: TRBJ2-3
size: NA
DNA: TGTGCCAGCAGCTTTCCCAGCGGGGGAGGGGATACGCAGTATTTT
CDR3: CASSFPSGGGDTQYF

D: TRBD2
V: TRBV14
J: TRBJ2-3
size: few
DNA: TGTGCCAGCAGCCAAGATTTGGTAGCGGGAGATACGCAGTATTTT
CDR3: CASSQDLVAGDTQYF

D: TRBD1
V: TRBV7-2
J: TRBJ2-1
size: NA
DNA: TGTGCCAGCAGGAGGCCGGGACAGGGTTGGAATGAGCAGTTCTTC
CDR3: CASRRPGQGWNEQFF

D: NA
V: TRBV12-3/TRBV12-4
J: TRBJ2-5
size: NA
DNA: TGTGCCAGCAGTCCGACTAGCCAAGAGACCCAGTACTTC
CDR3: CASSPTSQETQYF

D: TRBD1
V: TRBV27
J: TRBJ2-2
size: NA
DNA: TGTGCCAGCAGGATTACAGGGGGCGGGAACACCGGGGAGCTGTTTTTT
CDR3: CASRITGGGNTGELFF

D: NA
V: TRBV20-1
J: TRBJ2-7
size: many
DNA: TGCAGTGCTAGCTTAGCTTACGAGCAGTACTTC
CDR3: CSASLAYEQYF

D: TRBD1
V: TRBV6-5
J: TRBJ2-5
size: NA
DNA: TGTGCCAGCAGTTCGACAGGGGTAACAGAGACCCAGTACTTC
CDR3: CASSSTGVTETQYF

D: NA
V: TRBV4-1
J: TRBJ2-7
size: NA
DNA: TGCGCCAGCAGCCAAGATCCGGCAGGGGTCTACGAGCAGTACTTC
CDR3: CASSQDPAGVYEQYF

D: NA
V: TRBV6-1
J: TRBJ1-5
size: NA
DNA: TGTGCCAGCAGTCCCACCCGCAGGAGTAAGAATCAGCCCCAGCATTTT
CDR3: CASSPTRRSKNQPQHF

D: NA
V: TRBV7-2
J: TRBJ1-1
size: few
DNA: TGTGCCAGCAGCTTAGTTGCGGGGAACACTGAAGCTTTCTTT
CDR3: CASSLVAGNTEAFF

D: NA
V: TRBV27
J: TRBJ2-1
size: NA
DNA: TGTGCCAGCAGTTTTGGTGGAGCCTCCTACAATGAGCAGTTCTTC
CDR3: CASSFGGASYNEQFF

D: NA
V: TRBV6-2/TRBV6-3
J: TRBJ1-5
size: NA
DNA: TGTGCCAGCAGTTACTCGACCCGGGGACAGCCCCAGCATTTT
CDR3: CASSYSTRGQPQHF

D: TRBD2
V: TRBV28
J: TRBJ2-3
size: NA
DNA: TGTGCCTGCAGCCCCGGCGGACTAGCGGGAGGGCAAAGGAGGCAGTATTTT
CDR3: CACSPGGLAGGQRRQYF

D: NA
V: TRBV20-1
J: TRBJ2-1
size: once
DNA: TGCAGTGCTGGAGATAGAGCGGAAAGCCCCTACAATGAGCAGTTCTTC
CDR3: CSAGDRAESPYNEQFF

D: NA
V: TRBV10-3
J: TRBJ2-5
size: NA
DNA: TGTGCCACTAGTAAATCCGCGGTCGAGGAGACCCAGTACTTC
CDR3: CATSKSAVEETQYF

D: TRBD1
V: TRBV20-1
J: TRBJ2-7
size: NA
DNA: TGCAGTGCTTTCCCTGACAGGGCTATCGACAATGAGCAGTACTTC
CDR3: CSAFPDRAIDNEQYF

D: TRBD1
V: TRBV28
J: TRBJ1-5
size: few
DNA: TGTGCCAGCAGCCTACAGGGGGCTCCCCAGCATTTT
CDR3: CASSLQGAPQHF

D: TRBD2
V: TRBV18
J: TRBJ2-5
size: NA
DNA: TGTGCCAGCTCACCCCTATCCGTGGCTAGCGGCAACACTAAGGAGACCCAGTACTTC
CDR3: CASSPLSVASGNTKETQYF

D: TRBD1
V: TRBV20-1
J: TRBJ2-1
size: NA
DNA: TGCAGTGCTAGAGCGGGGGACAGGGGCCGGAATGAGCAGTTCTTC
CDR3: CSARAGDRGRNEQFF

D: TRBD2
V: TRBV4-3
J: TRBJ2-2
size: few
DNA: TGCGCCAGCAGCCAGGATACTAGCGGGAGAACCGGGGAGCTGTTTTTT
CDR3: CASSQDTSGRTGELFF

D: NA
V: TRBV6-1
J: TRBJ2-3
size: few
DNA: TGTGCCACCCTACTTGGGGGTCCCTGGGAAGATACGCAGTATTTT
CDR3: CATLLGGPWEDTQYF

D: NA
V: TRBV5-8
J: TRBJ1-2
size: NA
DNA: TGTGCCAGCAGCATGGACCGAGCGAGAGCTGGCTACACCTTC
CDR3: CASSMDRARAGYTF

D: NA
V: TRBV9
J: TRBJ2-1
size: few
DNA: TGTGCCAGCAGCGTAGGTAGTATTGCCTACAATGAGCAGTTCTTC
CDR3: CASSVGSIAYNEQFF

D: TRBD2
V: TRBV20-1
J: TRBJ2-3
size: few
DNA: TGCAGTGCTAGGATGACTAGCGGGAGGGCTGATACGCAGTATTTT
CDR3: CSARMTSGRADTQYF

D: NA
V: TRBV20-1
J: TRBJ1-2
size: NA
DNA: TGCAGTGCTAGGAACCTCCCCGGGACACATTCTGACTATGGCTACACCTTC
CDR3: CSARNLPGTHSDYGYTF

D: TRBD1
V: TRBV14
J: TRBJ2-2
size: NA
DNA: TGTGCCAGCCATAAGACGGGACAGGGAGGCACCGGGGAGCTGTTTTTT
CDR3: CASHKTGQGGTGELFF

D: TRBD2
V: TRBV20-1
J: TRBJ2-3
size: NA
DNA: TGCAGTGCTCCAGAAGGGACGGTACTAGCGGGTAGCACAGATACGCAGTATTTT
CDR3: CSAPEGTVLAGSTDTQYF

D: TRBD1
V: TRBV4-2
J: TRBJ2-1
size: few
DNA: TGTGCCAGCAGACCAGGGGGCTTCGACAATGAGCAGTTCTTC
CDR3: CASRPGGFDNEQFF

D: TRBD2
V: TRBV4-1
J: TRBJ2-5
size: NA
DNA: TGCGCCAGCAGCCCCCTACCCGGGACTAGCGGGCGAGAGACCCAGTACTTC
CDR3: CASSPLPGTSGRETQYF

D: TRBD1
V: TRBV10-3
J: TRBJ2-7
size: few
DNA: TGTGCCATCAGTGAGTCCGGGGGACAGGGAGGCTACGAGCAGTACTTC
CDR3: CAISESGGQGGYEQYF

D: NA
V: TRBV28
J: TRBJ1-2
size: NA
DNA: TGTGCCAGCAGTCAGTTAGGACAAGGGGAAAACTATGGCTACACCTTC
CDR3: CASSQLGQGENYGYTF

D: NA
V: TRBV2
J: TRBJ2-7
size: NA
DNA: TGTGCCAGCGGCCGGGAATACGAGCAGTACTTC
CDR3: CASGREYEQYF

D: NA
V: TRBV12-3/TRBV12-4
J: TRBJ2-5
size: many
DNA: TGTGCCAGCAGCCCGATTGGAGGGGGGCGAGAGACCCAGTACTTC
CDR3: CASSPIGGGRETQYF

D: NA
V: TRBV7-3
J: TRBJ1-6
size: NA
DNA: TGTGCCAGCAGCTTAGGGGGACCCCGGGATTCACCCCTCCACTTT
CDR3: CASSLGGPRDSPLHF

D: NA
V: TRBV7-7
J: TRBJ2-7
size: NA
DNA: TGTGCTAGCAGCTTAGGGCCGGGTGACACGGACGAGCAGTACTTC
CDR3: CASSLGPGDTDEQYF

D: NA
V: TRBV6-5
J: TRBJ1-4
size: NA
DNA: TGTGCCAGCAGTTACGGGGCCAGAGGGGATGAAAAACTGTTTTTT
CDR3: CASSYGARGDEKLFF

D: TRBD2
V: TRBV7-2
J: TRBJ2-6
size: many
DNA: TGTGCCAGCACCGCACAGCGGGGGAGTAGCTCTGGGGCCAACGTCCTGACTTTC
CDR3: CASTAQRGSSSGANVLTF

D: TRBD2
V: TRBV13
J: TRBJ2-7
size: few
DNA: TGTGCCAGCAGCGATAGCGGGAAGGAGTACTTC
CDR3: CASSDSGKEYF

D: NA
V: TRBV12-3/TRBV12-4
J: TRBJ2-3
size: NA
DNA: TGTGCCAGCAGTTTAGGGAGCGTAACCCAGGATACGCAGTATTTT
CDR3: CASSLGSVTQDTQYF

D: TRBD1
V: TRBV29-1
J: TRBJ1-5
size: NA
DNA: TGCGGCGCCGCCGGACAGGATGATCAGCCCCAGCATTTT
CDR3: CGAAGQDDQPQHF

D: TRBD2
V: TRBV11-2
J: TRBJ2-5
size: NA
DNA: TGTGCCAGCAGCGATAGCGGGAGGGAGGGTGAGCAGTACTTC
CDR3: CASSDSGREGEQYF

D: NA
V: TRBV5-1
J: TRBJ1-2
size: few
DNA: TGCGCCAGCAGCTTCTCACAGGTCGACTATGGCTACACCTTC
CDR3: CASSFSQVDYGYTF

D: NA
V: TRBV3-1
J: TRBJ2-3
size: few
DNA: TGTGCCAGCAGCCAAGATCAGGGGGGGAGTGGAGATACGCAGTATTTT
CDR3: CASSQDQGGSGDTQYF

D: TRBD2
V: TRBV14
J: TRBJ2-7
size: NA
DNA: TGTGCCAGCAGCCAGGGGAGTGGCGGGAGACCCTACGAGCAGTACTTC
CDR3: CASSQGSGGRPYEQYF

D: NA
V: TRBV29-1
J: TRBJ1-2
size: NA
DNA: TGCAGCGTGCGGACAGTTTCTAACTATGGCTACACCTTC
CDR3: CSVRTVSNYGYTF

D: TRBD2
V: TRBV24-1
J: TRBJ2-1
size: many
DNA: TGTGCCACCAGTGATGGCGGGGGGCCCTCCAATGAGCAGTTCTTC
CDR3: CATSDGGGPSNEQFF

D: NA
V: TRBV25-1
J: TRBJ2-5
size: few
DNA: TGTGCCAGCATCCCCCGGGACAACGACAATGAGCAGTACTTC
CDR3: CASIPRDNDNEQYF

D: NA
V: TRBV20-1
J: TRBJ2-7
size: once
DNA: TGCAGTGCTAGACCTTCCCTACGCGAGCAGTACTTC
CDR3: CSARPSLREQYF

D: TRBD2
V: TRBV4-2
J: TRBJ2-1
size: few
DNA: TGTGCCAGCAGCCAAGATCCTCTAGCGGGGGGCTTGAATGAGCAGTTCTTC
CDR3: CASSQDPLAGGLNEQFF

D: TRBD1
V: TRBV20-1
J: TRBJ1-1
size: NA
DNA: TGCAGTGCTAGTGAATGGGAGGGGGCCACTGAAGCTTTCTTT
CDR3: CSASEWEGATEAFF

D: NA
V: TRBV12-3/TRBV12-4
J: TRBJ2-5
size: NA
DNA: TGTGCCAGCAGTCAGGGGCAGAATTTGGGTCAAGAGACCCAGTACTTC
CDR3: CASSQGQNLGQETQYF